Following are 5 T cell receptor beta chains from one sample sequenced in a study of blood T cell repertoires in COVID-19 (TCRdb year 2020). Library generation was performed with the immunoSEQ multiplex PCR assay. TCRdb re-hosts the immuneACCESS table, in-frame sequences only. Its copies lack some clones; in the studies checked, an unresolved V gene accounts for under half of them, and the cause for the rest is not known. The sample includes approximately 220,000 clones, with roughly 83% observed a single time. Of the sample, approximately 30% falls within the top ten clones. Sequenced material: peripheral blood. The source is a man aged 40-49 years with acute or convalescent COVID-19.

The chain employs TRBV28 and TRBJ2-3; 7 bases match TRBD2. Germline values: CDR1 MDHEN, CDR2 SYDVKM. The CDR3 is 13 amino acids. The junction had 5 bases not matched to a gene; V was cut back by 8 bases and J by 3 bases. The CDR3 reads CASEAGSTDTQYF. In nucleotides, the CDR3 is TGTGCCAGCGAAGCGGGATCGACAGATACGCAGTATTTT.

The CDR3 loop is CASNPGSLDTQYF. CDR3 DNA: TGTGCCAGCAATCCCGGGTCCCTGGATACGCAGTATTTT. The chain combines TRBV6-5 with TRBJ2-3; D uncertain. V dropped 7 bases and J dropped 6 bases, with 14 bases sitting between them. The length of the CDR3 is 13 residues. Looked up from germline, CDR1 is MNHEY and CDR2 is SVGAGI.

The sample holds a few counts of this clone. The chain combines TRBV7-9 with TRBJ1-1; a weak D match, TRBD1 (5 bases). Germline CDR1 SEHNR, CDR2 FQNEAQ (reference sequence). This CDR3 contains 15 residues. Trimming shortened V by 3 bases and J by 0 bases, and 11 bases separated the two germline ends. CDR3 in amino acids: CASSLKGRMNTEAFF. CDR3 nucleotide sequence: TGTGCCAGCAGCTTGAAGGGGCGGATGAACACTGAAGCTTTCTTT.

The CDR3 here is CASSLNRGYEQYF. The CDR3 region has the DNA TGTGCCAGCAGTTTAAACAGAGGGTACGAGCAGTACTTC. V gene TRBV12-3 or TRBV12-4 combines with J gene TRBJ2-7, with a weak D call TRBD2 (5 bases). The V gene lost 2 bases and the J gene lost 4 bases, with 9 bases spanning the gap. The CDR3 has 13 residues.

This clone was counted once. The CDR3 here is CASSKRTGRSSYNEQFF. DNA for the CDR3: TGTGCCAGCAGTAAAAGGACAGGGCGGAGCTCCTACAATGAGCAGTTCTTC. J is TRBJ2-1 and V is TRBV2, with 8 nucleotides matching TRBD1. After removal of 5 bases from V and 0 bases from J, the junction contained 9 bases not matched to a gene. The CDR3 has 17 amino acids. Germline lookup yields CDR1 SNHLY and CDR2 FYNNEI.